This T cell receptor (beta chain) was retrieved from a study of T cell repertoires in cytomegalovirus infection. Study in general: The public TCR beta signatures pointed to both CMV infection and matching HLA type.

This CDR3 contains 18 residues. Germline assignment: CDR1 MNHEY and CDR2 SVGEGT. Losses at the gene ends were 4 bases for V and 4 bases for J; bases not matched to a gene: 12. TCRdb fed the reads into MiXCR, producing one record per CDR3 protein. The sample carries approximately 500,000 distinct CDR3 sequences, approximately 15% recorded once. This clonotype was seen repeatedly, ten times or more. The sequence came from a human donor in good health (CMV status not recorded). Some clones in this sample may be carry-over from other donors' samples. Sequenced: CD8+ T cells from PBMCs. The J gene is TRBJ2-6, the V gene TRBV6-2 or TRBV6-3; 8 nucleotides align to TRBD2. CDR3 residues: CASSSWTSPVSGANVLTF. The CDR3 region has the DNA TGTGCCAGCAGTTCGTGGACTAGCCCGGTTTCGGGGGCCAACGTCCTGACTTTC.